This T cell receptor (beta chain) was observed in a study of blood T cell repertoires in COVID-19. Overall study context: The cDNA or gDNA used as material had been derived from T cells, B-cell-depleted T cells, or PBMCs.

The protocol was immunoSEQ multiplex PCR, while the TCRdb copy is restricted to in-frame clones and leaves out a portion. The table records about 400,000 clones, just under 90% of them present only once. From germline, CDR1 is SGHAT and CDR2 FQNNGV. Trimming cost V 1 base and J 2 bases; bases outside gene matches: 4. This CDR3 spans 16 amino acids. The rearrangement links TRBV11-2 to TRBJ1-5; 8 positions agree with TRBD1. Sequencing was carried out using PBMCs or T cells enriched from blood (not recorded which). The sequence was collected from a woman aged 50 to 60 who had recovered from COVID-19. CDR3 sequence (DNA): TGTGCCAGCAGCTTAGGCGCAGGGGGCGGCAATCAGCCCCAGCATTTT. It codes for CASSLGAGGGNQPQHF.